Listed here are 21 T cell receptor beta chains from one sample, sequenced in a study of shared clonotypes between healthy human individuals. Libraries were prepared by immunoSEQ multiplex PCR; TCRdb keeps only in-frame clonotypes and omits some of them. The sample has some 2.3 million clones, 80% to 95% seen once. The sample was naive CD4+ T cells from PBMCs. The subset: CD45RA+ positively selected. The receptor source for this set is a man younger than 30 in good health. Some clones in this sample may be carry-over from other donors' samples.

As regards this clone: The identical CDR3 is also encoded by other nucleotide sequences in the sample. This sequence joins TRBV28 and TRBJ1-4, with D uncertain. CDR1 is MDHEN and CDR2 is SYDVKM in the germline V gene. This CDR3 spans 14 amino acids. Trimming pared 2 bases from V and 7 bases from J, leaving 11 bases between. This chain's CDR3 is CASSLGTLGEKLFF. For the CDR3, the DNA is TGTGCCAGCAGTTTAGGCACTTTAGGTGAAAAACTGTTTTTT.

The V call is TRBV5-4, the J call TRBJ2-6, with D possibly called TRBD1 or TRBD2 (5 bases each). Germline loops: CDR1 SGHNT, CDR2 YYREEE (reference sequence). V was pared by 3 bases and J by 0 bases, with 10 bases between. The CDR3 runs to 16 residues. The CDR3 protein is CASSSGRDSGANVLTF. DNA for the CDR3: TGTGCCAGCAGCTCGGGACGGGACTCTGGGGCCAACGTCCTGACTTTC.

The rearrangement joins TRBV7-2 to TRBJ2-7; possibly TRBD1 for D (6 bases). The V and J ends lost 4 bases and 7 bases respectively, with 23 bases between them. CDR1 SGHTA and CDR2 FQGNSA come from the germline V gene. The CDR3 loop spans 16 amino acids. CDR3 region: CASSSPHSGTRLEQYF. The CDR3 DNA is TGTGCCAGCAGCTCCCCCCATTCCGGGACACGGCTGGAGCAGTACTTC.

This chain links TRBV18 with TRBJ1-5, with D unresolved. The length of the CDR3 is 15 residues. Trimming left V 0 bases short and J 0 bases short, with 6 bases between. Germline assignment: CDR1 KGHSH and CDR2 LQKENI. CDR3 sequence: CASSPPGYSNQPQHF. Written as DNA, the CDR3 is TGTGCCAGCTCACCACCAGGGTATAGCAATCAGCCCCAGCATTTT.

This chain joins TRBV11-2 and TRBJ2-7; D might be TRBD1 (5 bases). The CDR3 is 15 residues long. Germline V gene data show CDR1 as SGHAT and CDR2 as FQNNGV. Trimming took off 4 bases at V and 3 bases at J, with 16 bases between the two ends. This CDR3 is CASSSIQGSFYEQYF. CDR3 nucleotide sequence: TGTGCCAGCAGCTCGATTCAGGGAAGTTTCTACGAGCAGTACTTC.

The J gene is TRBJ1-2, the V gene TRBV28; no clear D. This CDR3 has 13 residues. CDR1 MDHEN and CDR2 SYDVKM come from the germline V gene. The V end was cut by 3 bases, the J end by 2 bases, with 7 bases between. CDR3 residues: CASSFFRNYGYTF. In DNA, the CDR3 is TGTGCCAGCAGTTTCTTCCGGAACTATGGCTACACCTTC.

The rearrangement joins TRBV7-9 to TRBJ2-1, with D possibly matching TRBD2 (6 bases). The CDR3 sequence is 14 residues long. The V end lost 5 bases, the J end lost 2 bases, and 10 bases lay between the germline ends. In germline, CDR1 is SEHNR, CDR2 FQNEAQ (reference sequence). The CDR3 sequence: CASSQGGTYNEQFF. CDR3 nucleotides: TGTGCCAGCAGCCAAGGAGGGACCTACAATGAGCAGTTCTTC.

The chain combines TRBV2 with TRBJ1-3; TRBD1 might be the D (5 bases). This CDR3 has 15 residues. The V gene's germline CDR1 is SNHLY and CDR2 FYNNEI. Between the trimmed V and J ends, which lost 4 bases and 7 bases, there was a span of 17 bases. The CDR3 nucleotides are TGTGCCAGCAGTGCTACCGGGGCCAGAACTAACACCATATATTTT. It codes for CASSATGARTNTIYF.

In DNA form, the CDR3 reads TGTGCCAGCAGCTTAGCTGGGGACAGGGCTCAAAGGAATGAGCAGTTCTTC. The encoded protein is CASSLAGDRAQRNEQFF. The chain uses TRBV7-9 and TRBJ2-1; the match to TRBD1 covers 9 bases. Germline CDR1 is SEHNR and CDR2 is FQNEAQ (reference sequence). This CDR3 has 17 residues. The V gene end was trimmed by 0 bases and the J gene end by 7 bases; junction bases not matched to a gene: 10. Supplemented by reference TRBV7-9 and TRBJ2-1, the full variable domain reads DTGVSQNPRHKITKRGQNVTFRCDPISEHNRLYWYRQTLGQGPEFLTYFQNEAQLEKSRLLSDRFSAERPKGSFSTLEIQRTEQGDSAMYLCASSLAGDRAQRNEQFFGPGTRLTVL.

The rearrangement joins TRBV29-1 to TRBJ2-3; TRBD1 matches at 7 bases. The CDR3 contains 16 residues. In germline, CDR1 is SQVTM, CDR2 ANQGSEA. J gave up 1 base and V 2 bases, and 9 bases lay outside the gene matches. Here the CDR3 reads CSVESSRGLGTDTQYF. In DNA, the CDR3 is TGCAGCGTTGAATCGTCGAGGGGGCTGGGCACAGATACGCAGTATTTT.

CDR3 protein: CASSYQENYGYTF. CDR3 coding DNA: TGTGCCAGCAGTTATCAGGAGAACTATGGCTACACCTTC. The rearrangement joins TRBV6-6 to TRBJ1-2; D uncertain. The CDR3 has 13 residues. Trimming shortened V by 3 bases and J by 2 bases, and 7 bases separated the two germline ends. Germline V gives CDR1 MNHNY, CDR2 SVGAGI (reference sequence).

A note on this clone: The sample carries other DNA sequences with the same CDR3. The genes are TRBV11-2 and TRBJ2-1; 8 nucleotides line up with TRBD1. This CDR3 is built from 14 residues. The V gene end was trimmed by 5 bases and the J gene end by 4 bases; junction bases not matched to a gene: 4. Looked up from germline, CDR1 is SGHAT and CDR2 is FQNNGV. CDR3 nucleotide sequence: TGTGCCAGCAGCCCCGGACAGGGATACAATGAGCAGTTCTTC. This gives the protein CASSPGQGYNEQFF.

The chain's CDR3 is CSVAEGNTIYF. In DNA form, the CDR3 reads TGCAGCGTTGCGGAGGGAAACACCATATATTTT. The rearrangement links TRBV29-1 to TRBJ1-3; D remains unclear. This CDR3 region has 11 residues. V was pared by 4 bases and J by 4 bases, with 5 bases between. CDR1 is SQVTM and CDR2 is ANQGSEA in the germline V gene.

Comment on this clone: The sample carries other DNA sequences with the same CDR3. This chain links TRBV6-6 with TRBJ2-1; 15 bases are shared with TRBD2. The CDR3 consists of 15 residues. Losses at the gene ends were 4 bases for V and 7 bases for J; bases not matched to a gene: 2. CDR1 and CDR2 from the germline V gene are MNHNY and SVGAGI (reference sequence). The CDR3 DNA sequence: TGTGCCAGCAGTTCAGGACTAGCGGGGGGGAATGAGCAGTTCTTC. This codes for CASSSGLAGGNEQFF.

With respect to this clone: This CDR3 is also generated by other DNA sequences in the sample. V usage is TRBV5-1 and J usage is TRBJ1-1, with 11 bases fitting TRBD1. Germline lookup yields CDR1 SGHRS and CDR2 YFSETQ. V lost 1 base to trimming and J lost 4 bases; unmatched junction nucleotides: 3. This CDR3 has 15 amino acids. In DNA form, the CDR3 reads TGCGCCAGCAGCTTGAGAGGGACAGGGGGCACTGAAGCTTTCTTT. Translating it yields CASSLRGTGGTEAFF.

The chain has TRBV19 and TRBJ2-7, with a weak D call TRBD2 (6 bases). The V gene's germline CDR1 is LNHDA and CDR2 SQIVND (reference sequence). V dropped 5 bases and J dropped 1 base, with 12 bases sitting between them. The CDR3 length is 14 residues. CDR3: CASSPLAQSYEQYF. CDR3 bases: TGTGCCAGTAGTCCTCTAGCGCAATCCTACGAGCAGTACTTC.

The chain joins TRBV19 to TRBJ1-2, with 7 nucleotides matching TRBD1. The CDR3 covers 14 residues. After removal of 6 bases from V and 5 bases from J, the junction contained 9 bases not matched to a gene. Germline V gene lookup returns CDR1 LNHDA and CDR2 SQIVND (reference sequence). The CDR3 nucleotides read TGTGCCAGTAGGCCGGGACAGCAGCCTTATGGCTACACCTTC. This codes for CASRPGQQPYGYTF. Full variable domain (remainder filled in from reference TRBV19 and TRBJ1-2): DGGITQSPKYLFRKEGQNVTLSCEQNLNHDAMYWYRQDPGQGLRLIYYSQIVNDFQKGDIAEGYSVSREKKESFPLTVTSAQKNPTAFYLCASRPGQQPYGYTFGSGTRLTVV.

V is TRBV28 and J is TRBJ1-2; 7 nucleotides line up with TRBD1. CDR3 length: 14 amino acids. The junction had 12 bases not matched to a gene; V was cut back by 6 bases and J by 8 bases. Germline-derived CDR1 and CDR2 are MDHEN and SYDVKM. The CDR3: CASRLTTGEWGYTF. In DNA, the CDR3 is TGTGCCAGCAGGCTCACTACAGGGGAATGGGGCTACACCTTC.

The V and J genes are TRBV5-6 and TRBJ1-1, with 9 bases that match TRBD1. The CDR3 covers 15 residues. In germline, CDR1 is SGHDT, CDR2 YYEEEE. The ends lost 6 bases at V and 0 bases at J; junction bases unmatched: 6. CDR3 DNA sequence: TGTGCCAGCAACCGGGGACAGGGAATGAACACTGAAGCTTTCTTT. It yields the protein CASNRGQGMNTEAFF.

The CDR3 loop is CAWRLRGGEKLFF. The CDR3 DNA is TGTGCCTGGAGGTTAAGGGGCGGGGAAAAACTGTTTTTT. The chain uses TRBV30 and TRBJ1-4, with D possibly TRBD1 on 5 matching bases. CDR1 and CDR2 from the germline V gene are GTSNPN and SVGIG (reference sequence). CDR3 length equals 13 residues. The ends were cut back, 3 bases at V and 8 bases at J, with 13 bases in the middle.

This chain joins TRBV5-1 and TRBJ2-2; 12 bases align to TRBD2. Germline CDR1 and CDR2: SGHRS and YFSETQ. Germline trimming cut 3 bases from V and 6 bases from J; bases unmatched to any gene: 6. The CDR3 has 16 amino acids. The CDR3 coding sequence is TGCGCCAGCAGCTCCGCTAGCGGGAGGGCCCCCGGGGAGCTGTTTTTT. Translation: CASSSASGRAPGELFF.